This T cell receptor beta chain was identified during a study of technical replicates of blood from several donors. After removal of 1 base from V and 6 bases from J, the junction contained 13 bases not matched to a gene. From germline, CDR1 is ENHRY and CDR2 SYGVKD. This CDR3 comprises 17 residues. Clones were read by immunoSEQ multiplex PCR, and TCRdb kept only the in-frame ones, dropping some. Here the sample spans around 81,000 clones, about 81% being singletons. The rearrangement uses TRBV10-3 and TRBJ2-7, with TRBD2 matching over 9 bases. The sample taken for sequencing was PBMCs. The TCR was taken from a human donor in good health. Some clones in this sample may be carry-over from other donors' samples. CDR3 bases: TGTGCCATCAGTGAGTGGGGCCGGGGTAGCGGGAGCGCCGAGCAGTACTTC. The encoded protein is CAISEWGRGSGSAEQYF.